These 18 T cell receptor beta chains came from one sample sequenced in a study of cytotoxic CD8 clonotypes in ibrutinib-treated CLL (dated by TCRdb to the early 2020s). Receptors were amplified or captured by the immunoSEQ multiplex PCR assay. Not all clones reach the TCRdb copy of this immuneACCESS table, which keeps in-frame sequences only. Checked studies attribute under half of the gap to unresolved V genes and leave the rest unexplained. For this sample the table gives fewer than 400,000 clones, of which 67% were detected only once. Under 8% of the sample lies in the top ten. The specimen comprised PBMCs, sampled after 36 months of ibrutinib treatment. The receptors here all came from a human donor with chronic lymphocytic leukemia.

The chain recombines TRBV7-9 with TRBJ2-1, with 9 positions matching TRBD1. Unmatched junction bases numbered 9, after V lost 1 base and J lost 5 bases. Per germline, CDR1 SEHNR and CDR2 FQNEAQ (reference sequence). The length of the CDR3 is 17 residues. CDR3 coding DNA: TGTGCCAGCAGCTTAGTTCTAGGGACAGGGAAACACAATGAGCAGTTCTTC. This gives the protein CASSLVLGTGKHNEQFF.

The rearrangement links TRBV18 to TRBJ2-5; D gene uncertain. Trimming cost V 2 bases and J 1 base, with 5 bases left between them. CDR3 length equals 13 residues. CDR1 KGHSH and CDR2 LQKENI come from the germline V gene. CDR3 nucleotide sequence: TGTGCCAGCTCACCAGACACCCAAGAGACCCAGTACTTC. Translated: CASSPDTQETQYF.

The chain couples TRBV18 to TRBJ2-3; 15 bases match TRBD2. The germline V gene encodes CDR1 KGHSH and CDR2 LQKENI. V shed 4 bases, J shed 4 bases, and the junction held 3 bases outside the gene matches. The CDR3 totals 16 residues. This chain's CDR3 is CASSRGTSGGPDTQYF. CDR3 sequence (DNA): TGTGCCAGCTCACGCGGGACTAGCGGGGGGCCAGATACGCAGTATTTT.

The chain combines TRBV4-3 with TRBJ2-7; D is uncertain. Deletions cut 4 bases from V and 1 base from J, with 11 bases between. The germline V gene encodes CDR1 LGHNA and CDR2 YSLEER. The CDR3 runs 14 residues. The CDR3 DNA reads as TGCGCCAGCAGCCCTCTCCCTGGGTCCTACGAGCAGTACTTC. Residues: CASSPLPGSYEQYF.

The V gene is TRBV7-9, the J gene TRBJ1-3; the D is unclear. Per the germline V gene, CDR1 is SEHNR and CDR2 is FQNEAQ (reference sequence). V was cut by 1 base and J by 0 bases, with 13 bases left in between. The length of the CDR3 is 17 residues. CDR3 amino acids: CASSLVGGHNSGNTIYF. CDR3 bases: TGTGCCAGCAGCTTAGTTGGAGGGCATAACTCTGGAAACACCATATATTTT.

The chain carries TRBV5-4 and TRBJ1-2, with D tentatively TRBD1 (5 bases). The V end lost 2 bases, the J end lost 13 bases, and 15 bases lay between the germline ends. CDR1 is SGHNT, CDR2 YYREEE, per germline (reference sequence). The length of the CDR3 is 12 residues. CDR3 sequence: CASSFSPGLVTF. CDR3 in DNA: TGTGCCAGCAGCTTTTCTCCAGGGCTAGTCACCTTC.

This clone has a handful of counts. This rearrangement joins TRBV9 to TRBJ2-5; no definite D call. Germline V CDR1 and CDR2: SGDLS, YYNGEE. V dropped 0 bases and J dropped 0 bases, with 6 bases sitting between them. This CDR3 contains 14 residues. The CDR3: CASSVGSYQETQYF. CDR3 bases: TGTGCCAGCAGCGTAGGGTCCTACCAAGAGACCCAGTACTTC.

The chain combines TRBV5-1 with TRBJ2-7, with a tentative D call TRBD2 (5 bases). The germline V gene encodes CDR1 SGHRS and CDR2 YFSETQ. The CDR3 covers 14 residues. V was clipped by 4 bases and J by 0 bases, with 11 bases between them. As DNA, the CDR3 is TGCGCCAGCAGCACCGAGCGGCTCTCCTACGAGCAGTACTTC. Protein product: CASSTERLSYEQYF.

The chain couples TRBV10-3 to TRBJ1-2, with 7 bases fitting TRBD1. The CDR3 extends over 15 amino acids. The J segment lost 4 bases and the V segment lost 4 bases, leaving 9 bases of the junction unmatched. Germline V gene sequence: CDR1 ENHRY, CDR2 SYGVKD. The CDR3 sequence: CAISGRGGIAYGYTF. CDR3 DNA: TGTGCCATCAGTGGCAGGGGGGGAATTGCCTATGGCTACACCTTC.

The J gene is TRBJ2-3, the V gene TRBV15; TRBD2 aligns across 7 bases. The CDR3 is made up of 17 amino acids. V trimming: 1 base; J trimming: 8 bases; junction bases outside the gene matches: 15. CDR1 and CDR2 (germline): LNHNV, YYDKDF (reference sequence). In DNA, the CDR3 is TGTGCCACCAGCAGAGGGGGGAGGGAGGCCGCCCTTCGTACGCAGTATTTT. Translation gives CATSRGGREAALRTQYF.

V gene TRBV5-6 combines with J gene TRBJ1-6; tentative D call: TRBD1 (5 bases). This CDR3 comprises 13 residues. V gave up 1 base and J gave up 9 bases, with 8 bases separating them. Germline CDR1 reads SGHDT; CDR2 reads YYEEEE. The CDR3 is CASSLLGRSPLHF. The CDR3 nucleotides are TGTGCCAGCAGCTTGTTGGGGCGTTCACCCCTCCACTTT.

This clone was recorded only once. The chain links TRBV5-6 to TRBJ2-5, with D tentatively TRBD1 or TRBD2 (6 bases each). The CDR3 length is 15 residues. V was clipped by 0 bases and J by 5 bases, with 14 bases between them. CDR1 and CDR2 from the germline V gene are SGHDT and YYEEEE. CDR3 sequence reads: CASSLAGALGETQYF. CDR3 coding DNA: TGTGCCAGCAGCTTGGCGGGGGCCTTAGGTGAGACCCAGTACTTC.

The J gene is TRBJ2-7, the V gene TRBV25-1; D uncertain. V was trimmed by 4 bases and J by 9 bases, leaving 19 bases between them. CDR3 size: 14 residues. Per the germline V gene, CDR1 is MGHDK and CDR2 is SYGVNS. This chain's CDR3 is CASSAFSNQVMQYF. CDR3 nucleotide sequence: TGTGCCAGCAGTGCTTTCTCGAACCAGGTGATGCAGTACTTC.

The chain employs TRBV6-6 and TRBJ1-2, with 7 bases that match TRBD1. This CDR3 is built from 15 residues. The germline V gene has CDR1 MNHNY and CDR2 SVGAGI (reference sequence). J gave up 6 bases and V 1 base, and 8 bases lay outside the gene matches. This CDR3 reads CASSYWNRGWHGYTF. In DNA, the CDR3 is TGTGCCAGCAGTTACTGGAACAGGGGTTGGCATGGCTACACCTTC.

CDR3 loop: CASSSTSVSEAFF. CDR3 DNA sequence: TGTGCCAGCAGCTCAACTAGTGTCTCTGAAGCTTTCTTT. The chain couples TRBV7-6 to TRBJ1-1; D is undetermined. V lost 4 bases and J 6 bases, leaving 12 bases between the germline ends. CDR1 SGHVS and CDR2 FNYEAQ come from the germline V gene. The CDR3 has 13 residues.

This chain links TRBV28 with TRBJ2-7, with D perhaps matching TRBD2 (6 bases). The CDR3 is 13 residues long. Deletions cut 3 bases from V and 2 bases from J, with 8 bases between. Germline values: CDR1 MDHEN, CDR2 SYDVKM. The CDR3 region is CASSFGRTYEQYF. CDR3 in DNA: TGTGCCAGCAGTTTCGGGAGAACCTACGAGCAGTACTTC.

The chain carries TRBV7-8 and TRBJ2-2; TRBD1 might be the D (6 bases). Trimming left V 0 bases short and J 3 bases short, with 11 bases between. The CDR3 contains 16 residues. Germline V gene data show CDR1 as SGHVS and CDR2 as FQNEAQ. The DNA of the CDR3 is TGTGCCAGCAGCTTAGCGGTCAGGGGCGACACCGGGGAGCTGTTTTTT. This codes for CASSLAVRGDTGELFF. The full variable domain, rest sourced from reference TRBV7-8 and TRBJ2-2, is GAGVSQSPRYKVAKRGQDVALRCDPISGHVSLFWYQQALGQGPEFLTYFQNEAQLDKSGLPSDRFFAERPEGSVSTLKIQRTQQEDSAVYLCASSLAVRGDTGELFFGEGSRLTVL.

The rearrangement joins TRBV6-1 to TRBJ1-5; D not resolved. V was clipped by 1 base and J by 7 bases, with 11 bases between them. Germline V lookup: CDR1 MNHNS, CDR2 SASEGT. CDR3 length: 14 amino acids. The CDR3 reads CASSEEVNGQPQHF. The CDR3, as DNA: TGTGCCAGCAGTGAAGAAGTGAATGGGCAGCCCCAGCATTTT.